This is a list of T cell receptor beta chains from one sample in a study of technical replicates of blood from a few donors. TCRdb's table, derived via immunoSEQ multiplex PCR, lists solely in-frame clones and lacks some. This sample has 74,000 or so clones, with 80% to 95% found just once. Sequenced input: T cells isolated from PBMCs. The receptors stem from a human donor in good health. CDR3s include the opening cysteine and the closing phenylalanine or tryptophan.

CDR3 length: 14; J gene: TRBJ2-1; V gene: TRBV18; CDR3 protein: CASSPAAVHNEQFF
CDR3 length: 16; J gene: TRBJ2-2; V gene: TRBV30; CDR3 protein: CACHRGQLSNTGELFF
CDR3 length: 15; J gene: TRBJ1-1; V gene: TRBV15; CDR3 protein: CATSRDISTGTEAFF
CDR3 length: 15; J gene: TRBJ2-5; V gene: TRBV9; CDR3 protein: CASSVARTEQETQYF
CDR3 length: 16; J gene: TRBJ1-4; V gene: TRBV9; CDR3 protein: CASSARGKGTNEKLFF
CDR3 length: 15; J gene: TRBJ2-3; V gene: TRBV9; CDR3 protein: CASSPLAGVADTQYF
CDR3 length: 16; J gene: TRBJ1-4; V gene: TRBV6-6; CDR3 protein: CASSYLEAGLREKLFF
CDR3 length: 13; J gene: TRBJ1-3; V gene: TRBV18; CDR3 protein: CASSPGPGNTIYF
CDR3 length: 16; J gene: TRBJ2-5; V gene: TRBV7-9; CDR3 protein: CASSPGTAGGEETQYF
CDR3 length: 13; J gene: TRBJ1-2; V gene: TRBV6-1; CDR3 protein: CASSEAGGTGYTF
CDR3 length: 15; J gene: TRBJ2-5; V gene: TRBV5-6; CDR3 protein: CASSLYSGGGETQYF
CDR3 length: 16; J gene: TRBJ2-1; V gene: TRBV7-9; CDR3 protein: CASSPSGRGSYNEQFF
CDR3 length: 16; J gene: TRBJ1-2; V gene: TRBV4-3; CDR3 protein: CASSQDYGQGVDGYTF
CDR3 length: 16; J gene: TRBJ2-1; V gene: TRBV5-1; CDR3 protein: CASSLLAVKGRDEQFF
CDR3 length: 14; J gene: TRBJ1-5; V gene: TRBV5-1; CDR3 protein: CASSLYGLNQPQHF
CDR3 length: 13; J gene: TRBJ2-7; V gene: TRBV29-1; CDR3 protein: CSVAETGIYEQYF
CDR3 length: 14; J gene: TRBJ1-5; V gene: TRBV4-1; CDR3 protein: CASSQRSFNQPQHF
CDR3 length: 16; J gene: TRBJ1-1; V gene: TRBV28; CDR3 protein: CASTAHPGQANTEAFF
CDR3 length: 16; J gene: TRBJ2-1; V gene: TRBV19; CDR3 protein: CASSISSGSEFYEQFF
CDR3 length: 15; J gene: TRBJ1-1; V gene: TRBV10-3; CDR3 protein: CAISQPGGEITEAFF
CDR3 length: 14; J gene: TRBJ2-7; V gene: TRBV9; CDR3 protein: CASSPLGSSYEQYF
CDR3 length: 15; J gene: TRBJ2-7; V gene: TRBV7-2; CDR3 protein: CASSLRSTGTYEQYF
CDR3 length: 13; J gene: TRBJ2-7; V gene: TRBV4-3; CDR3 protein: CASSHRDSYEQYF
CDR3 length: 13; J gene: TRBJ2-3; V gene: TRBV28; CDR3 protein: CATRDRGTDTQYF
CDR3 length: 13; J gene: TRBJ2-1; V gene: TRBV28; CDR3 protein: CASSLFGGNEQFF
CDR3 length: 15; J gene: TRBJ2-6; V gene: TRBV19; CDR3 protein: CASSIRTGGANVLTF
CDR3 length: 19; J gene: TRBJ2-1; V gene: TRBV7-9; CDR3 protein: CASSLSGTSGSPRYNEQFF
CDR3 length: 14; J gene: TRBJ2-5; V gene: TRBV6-5; CDR3 protein: CASSNLAGGETQYF
CDR3 length: 16; J gene: TRBJ1-1; V gene: TRBV4-3; CDR3 protein: CASSQEYQGEWTEAFF
CDR3 length: 13; J gene: TRBJ2-1; V gene: TRBV9; CDR3 protein: CAGGREPYGEQFF
CDR3 length: 15; J gene: TRBJ2-5; V gene: TRBV4-1; CDR3 protein: CASSLYLDSQETQYF
CDR3 length: 15; J gene: TRBJ1-1; V gene: TRBV4-2; CDR3 protein: CASSQPGILNTEAFF
CDR3 length: 15; J gene: TRBJ2-5; V gene: TRBV27; CDR3 protein: CASSASRGAQETQYF
CDR3 length: 14; J gene: TRBJ2-2; V gene: TRBV6-4; CDR3 protein: CASTRYPNTGELFF
CDR3 length: 13; J gene: TRBJ2-2; V gene: TRBV28; CDR3 protein: CASRLPGAGELFF
CDR3 length: 15; J gene: TRBJ1-1; V gene: TRBV19; CDR3 protein: CASSIQGLSNTEAFF
CDR3 length: 16; J gene: TRBJ2-7; V gene: TRBV7-2; CDR3 protein: CASSLVRLVVSYEQYF
CDR3 length: 11; J gene: TRBJ1-4; V gene: TRBV28; CDR3 protein: CASSLRGGLFF
CDR3 length: 16; J gene: TRBJ2-1; V gene: TRBV19; CDR3 protein: CASSIVSGSRNNEQFF